A selection of T cell receptor beta chains follows, all from one sample in a study of T cell responses to AZD1222 COVID-19 vaccine. Libraries were prepared by immunoSEQ multiplex PCR; TCRdb keeps only in-frame clonotypes and omits some of them. The repertoire holds 200,000 or so clones, over 70% seen once, with 2.5% to 3% in the top ten. The specimen was peripheral blood, collected on day 0 of MenACWY control vaccination. Receptor source: an adult in good health. The CDR3 runs from the conserved cysteine through the conserved F or W.

V	J	CDR3
TRBV30	TRBJ1-5	CAWSRMGEAQPQHF
TRBV5-4	TRBJ1-1	CASSLDVGTAATEAFF
TRBV11-1	TRBJ1-6	CASSPATGSNSPLHF
TRBV7-9	TRBJ2-3	CASSLQTRSTDTQYF
TRBV6-6	TRBJ1-4	CASTGQINEKLFF
TRBV30	TRBJ1-2	CAWRVWGIYGYTF
TRBV11-3	TRBJ2-7	CASSLSGSGYEQYF
TRBV20-1	TRBJ2-7	CSARDGYEQYF
TRBV6-5	TRBJ1-5	CASSYSSGEGNQPQHF
TRBV10-3	TRBJ1-4	CAISEQYGGRGEKLFF
TRBV10-3	TRBJ1-2	CATTGQILYGYTF
TRBV19	TRBJ2-1	CASSIWRGGNVGMRNEQFF
TRBV7-3	TRBJ1-1	CASSPAGNTEAFF
TRBV9	TRBJ2-3	CASSPPRVSTDTQYF
TRBV5-1	TRBJ1-3	CASSLEGQVSGNTIYF
TRBV2	TRBJ1-4	CASSERENEKLFF
TRBV5-6	TRBJ2-7	CASSFVTLPPYEQYF